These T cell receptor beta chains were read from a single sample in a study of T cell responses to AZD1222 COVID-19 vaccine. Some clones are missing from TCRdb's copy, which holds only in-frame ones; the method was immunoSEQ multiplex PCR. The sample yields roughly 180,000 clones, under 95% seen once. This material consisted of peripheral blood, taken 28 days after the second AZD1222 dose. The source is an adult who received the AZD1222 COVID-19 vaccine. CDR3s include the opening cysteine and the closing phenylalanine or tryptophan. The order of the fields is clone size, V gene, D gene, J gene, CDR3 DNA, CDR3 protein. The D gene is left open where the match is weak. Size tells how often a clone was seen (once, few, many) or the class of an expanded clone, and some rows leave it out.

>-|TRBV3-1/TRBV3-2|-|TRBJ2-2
TGTGCCAGCAGCCGACCTGGGAGCACCGGGGAGCTGTTTTTT
CASSRPGSTGELFF
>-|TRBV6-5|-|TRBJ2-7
TGTGCCAGCAGTAGACCAGGTTATCGCTACGAGCAGTACTTC
CASSRPGYRYEQYF
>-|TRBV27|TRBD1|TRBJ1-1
TGTGCCAGCAGTTTAGACAGGGCGCGGAACACTGAAGCTTTCTTT
CASSLDRARNTEAFF
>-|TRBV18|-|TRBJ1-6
TGTGCCAGCTCAAATTCTGGTAGCTCCTATAATTCACCCCTCCACTTT
CASSNSGSSYNSPLHF
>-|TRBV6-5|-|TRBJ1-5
TGTGCCAGCAGCGACAGGTCCCATAATCAGCCCCAGCATTTT
CASSDRSHNQPQHF
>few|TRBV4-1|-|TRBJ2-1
TGCGCCAGCAGCCAAGGCCCGGGGTATGAGCAGTTCTTC
CASSQGPGYEQFF
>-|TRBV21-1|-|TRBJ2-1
TGTGCCAGCAGCAAGAGACCGGGACAGGGACATCATGAGCAGTTCTTC
CASSKRPGQGHHEQFF
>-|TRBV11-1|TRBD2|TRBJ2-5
TGTGCCAGCAGCCGACTAGCGGGGGGGCCAGAGACCCAGTACTTC
CASSRLAGGPETQYF
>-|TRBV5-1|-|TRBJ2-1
TGCGCCAGCAGCTTGGAAGCGGACTCCTACAATGAGCAGTTCTTC
CASSLEADSYNEQFF
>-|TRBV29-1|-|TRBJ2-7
TGCAGCGTCTTAGTGCCGTCTCGGGAGCAGTACTTC
CSVLVPSREQYF
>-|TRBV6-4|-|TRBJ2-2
TGTGCCAGCAGTGACAAAGACACCGGGGAGCTGTTTTTT
CASSDKDTGELFF
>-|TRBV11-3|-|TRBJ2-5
TGTGCCAGCAGCTTAGGGACCACCCAGGTAGTAGGAGAGACCCAGTACTTC
CASSLGTTQVVGETQYF
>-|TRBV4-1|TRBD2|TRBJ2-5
TGCGCCAGCAGCCAAGAAGGGCTAGGACTAGCGGACCCACGGGAGACCCAGTACTTC
CASSQEGLGLADPRETQYF
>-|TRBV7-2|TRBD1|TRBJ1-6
TGTGCCAGCAGCCCTGGACAGGGGCTCAGGGGGTCACCCCTCCACTTT
CASSPGQGLRGSPLHF
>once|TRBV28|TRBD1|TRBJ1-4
TGTGCCAGCAGTTTATGGGGCGGGACAGGGGGATCGGATGAAAAACTGTTTTTT
CASSLWGGTGGSDEKLFF
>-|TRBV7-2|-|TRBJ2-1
TGTGCCAGCAGCTTAGAGGCAGGGGCATATGAGCAGTTCTTC
CASSLEAGAYEQFF
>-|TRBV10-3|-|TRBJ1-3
TGTGCCATCAGTACGATCTCTGGAAACACCATATATTTT
CAISTISGNTIYF
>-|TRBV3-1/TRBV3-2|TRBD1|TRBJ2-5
TGTGCCAGCAGCCCCGACAGGGGAGAGACCCAGTACTTC
CASSPDRGETQYF
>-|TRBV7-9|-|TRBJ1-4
TGTGCCAGCAGCTTAGACCCGGGGGGCCAGGAAAAACTGTTTTTT
CASSLDPGGQEKLFF
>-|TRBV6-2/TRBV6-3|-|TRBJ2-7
TGTGCCAGCAGTACAAACCGAGGTCTCGTCTACGAGCAGTACTTC
CASSTNRGLVYEQYF
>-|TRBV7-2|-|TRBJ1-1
TGTGCCAGCAGCTTAACAGGGACCACTGAAGCTTTCTTT
CASSLTGTTEAFF
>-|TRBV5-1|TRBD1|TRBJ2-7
TGCGCCAGCAGCTTGGGGACAGGGACCAACGAGCAGTACTTC
CASSLGTGTNEQYF
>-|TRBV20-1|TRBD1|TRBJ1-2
TGCAGTGCTAGTGATTTTACAGGGGCCAGCTATGGCTACACCTTC
CSASDFTGASYGYTF
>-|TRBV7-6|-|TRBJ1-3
TGTGCCAGCAGCTTAGGCTACTCGGGAAACACCATATATTTT
CASSLGYSGNTIYF
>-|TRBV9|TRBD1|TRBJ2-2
TGTGCCAGCAGCGTAGGGCCGGGACAGGGAATGACCGGGGAGCTGTTTTTT
CASSVGPGQGMTGELFF
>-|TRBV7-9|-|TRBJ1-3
TGTGCCAGCAGCACCCTCACTGGAAACACCATATATTTT
CASSTLTGNTIYF
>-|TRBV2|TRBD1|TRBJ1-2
TGTGCCAGCAGTTCAGGGGGCTATGGCTACACCTTC
CASSSGGYGYTF